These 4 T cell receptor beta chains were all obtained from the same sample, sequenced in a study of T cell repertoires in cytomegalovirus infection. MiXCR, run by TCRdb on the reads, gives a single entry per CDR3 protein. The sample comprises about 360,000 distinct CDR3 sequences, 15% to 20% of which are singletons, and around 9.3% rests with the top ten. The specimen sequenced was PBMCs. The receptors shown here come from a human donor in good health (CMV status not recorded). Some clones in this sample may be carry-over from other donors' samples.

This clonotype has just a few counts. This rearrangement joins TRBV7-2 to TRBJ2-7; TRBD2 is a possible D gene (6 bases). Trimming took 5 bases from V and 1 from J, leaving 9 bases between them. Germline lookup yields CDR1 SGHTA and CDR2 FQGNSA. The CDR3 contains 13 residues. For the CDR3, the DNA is TGTGCCAGCAGCCGGGACTGGTCCTACGAGCAGTACTTC. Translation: CASSRDWSYEQYF.

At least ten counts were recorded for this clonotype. The CDR3: CASSGDRVQETQYF. The CDR3 bases are TGTGCCAGCAGCGGGGACAGGGTCCAAGAGACCCAGTACTTC. This sequence joins TRBV7-2 and TRBJ2-5, with 9 bases aligning to TRBD1. Trimming removed 5 bases from V and 1 base from J; junction bases left unmatched: 2. Per germline, CDR1 SGHTA and CDR2 FQGNSA. The CDR3 spans 14 residues.

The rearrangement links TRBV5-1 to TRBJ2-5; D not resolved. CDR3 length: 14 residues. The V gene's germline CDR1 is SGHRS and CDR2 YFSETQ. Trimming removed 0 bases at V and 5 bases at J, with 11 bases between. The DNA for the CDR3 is TGCGCCAGCAGCTTGGTAGGGCCGGCGGAGACCCAGTACTTC. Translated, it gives CASSLVGPAETQYF.

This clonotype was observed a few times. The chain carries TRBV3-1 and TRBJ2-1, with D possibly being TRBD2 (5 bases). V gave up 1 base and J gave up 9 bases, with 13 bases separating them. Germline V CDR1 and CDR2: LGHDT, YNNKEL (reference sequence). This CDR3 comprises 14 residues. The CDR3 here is CASSQVGRGGEQFF. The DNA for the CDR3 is TGTGCCAGCAGCCAAGTAGGCCGAGGAGGTGAGCAGTTCTTC.